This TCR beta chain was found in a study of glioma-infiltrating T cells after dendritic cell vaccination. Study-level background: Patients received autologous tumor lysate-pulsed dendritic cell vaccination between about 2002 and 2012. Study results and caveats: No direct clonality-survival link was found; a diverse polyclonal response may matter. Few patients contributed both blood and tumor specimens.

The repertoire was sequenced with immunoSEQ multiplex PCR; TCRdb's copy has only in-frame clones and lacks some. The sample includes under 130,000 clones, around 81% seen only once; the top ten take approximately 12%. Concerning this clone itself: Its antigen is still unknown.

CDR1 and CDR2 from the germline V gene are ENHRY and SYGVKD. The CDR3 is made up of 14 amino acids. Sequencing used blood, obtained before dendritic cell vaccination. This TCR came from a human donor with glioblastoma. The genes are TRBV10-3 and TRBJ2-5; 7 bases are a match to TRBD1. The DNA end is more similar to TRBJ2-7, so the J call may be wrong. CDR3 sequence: CAAEQTGFRDEQYF. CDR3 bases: TGTGCCGCCGAGCAGACAGGGTTTCGGGACGAGCAGTACTTC.